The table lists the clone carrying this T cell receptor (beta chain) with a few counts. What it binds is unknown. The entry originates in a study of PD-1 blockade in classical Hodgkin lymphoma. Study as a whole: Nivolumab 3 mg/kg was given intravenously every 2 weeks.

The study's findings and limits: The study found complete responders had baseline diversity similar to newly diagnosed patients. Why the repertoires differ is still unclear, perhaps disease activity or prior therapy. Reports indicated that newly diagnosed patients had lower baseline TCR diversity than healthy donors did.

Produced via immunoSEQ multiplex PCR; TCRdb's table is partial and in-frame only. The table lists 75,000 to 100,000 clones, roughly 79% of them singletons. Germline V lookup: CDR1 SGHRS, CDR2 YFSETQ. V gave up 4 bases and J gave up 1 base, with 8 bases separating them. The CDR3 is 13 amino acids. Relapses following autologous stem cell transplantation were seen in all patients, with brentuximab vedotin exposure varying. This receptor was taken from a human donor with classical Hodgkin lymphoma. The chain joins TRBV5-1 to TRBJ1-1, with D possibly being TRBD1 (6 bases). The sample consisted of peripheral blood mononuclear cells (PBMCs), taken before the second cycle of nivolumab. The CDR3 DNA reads TGCGCCAGCAGCGAACAGGGGAACACTGAAGCTTTCTTT. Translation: CASSEQGNTEAFF.